These 27 T cell receptor beta chains were sequenced from one sample in a study of shared clonotypes between healthy human individuals. Repertoires were generated with immunoSEQ multiplex PCR, while TCRdb's copy carries only in-frame clones and drops some. The sample carries approximately 2.4 million clones, approximately 96% recorded once. The sample was naive CD4+ T cells sorted from blood. The subset denotes: CD45RA+ positively selected. All receptors come from a man younger than 35 in good health.

This clone was found once. This chain joins TRBV7-9 and TRBJ2-7; TRBD1 matches at 8 bases. J was trimmed by 12 bases and V by 2 bases; bases with no gene match: 6. CDR3 length: 12 amino acids. Germline CDR1 reads SEHNR; CDR2 reads FQNEAQ (reference sequence). This CDR3 reads CASSLSGQAMYF. For the CDR3, the DNA is TGTGCCAGCAGCTTATCGGGACAGGCAATGTACTTC.

The chain recombines TRBV7-2 with TRBJ2-1; perhaps TRBD1 as D (5 bases). Trimming removed 1 base at V and 7 bases at J, with 20 bases between. This CDR3 spans 17 amino acids. Germline V gene lookup returns CDR1 SGHTA and CDR2 FQGNSA. The chain's CDR3 is CASSLVGLGQKRNEQFF. Here the CDR3 DNA reads TGTGCCAGCAGCTTAGTGGGTCTCGGACAAAAGAGAAATGAGCAGTTCTTC.

The chain employs TRBV18 and TRBJ1-1, with 7 bases lining up with TRBD1. The germline V gene has CDR1 KGHSH and CDR2 LQKENI. J lost 2 bases, V lost 4 bases, and 10 bases had no gene match. The CDR3 totals 16 residues. This chain's CDR3 is CASSLRQGQPNTEAFF. Written as DNA, the CDR3 is TGTGCCAGCTCACTAAGGCAGGGACAGCCCAACACTGAAGCTTTCTTT.

This chain uses TRBV10-3 with TRBJ2-7, with D possibly TRBD1 on 6 matching bases. The CDR3 contains 12 residues. V was shortened by 5 bases and J by 4 bases, with 9 bases between the two germline ends. The germline CDR1 and CDR2 sequences are ENHRY and SYGVKD. The CDR3 loop is CAISKDSYEQYF. The CDR3 nucleotides are TGTGCCATCAGTAAGGACAGTTACGAGCAGTACTTC.

The gene calls are TRBV5-4 and TRBJ1-4; a weak D match, TRBD1 (6 bases). Germline CDR1 is SGHNT and CDR2 is YYREEE (reference sequence). The CDR3 has 13 amino acids. Trimming removed 5 bases at V and 7 bases at J, with 12 bases between. Here the CDR3 DNA reads TGTGCCAGCAGTCGGGGGCGCGGTGAAAAACTGTTTTTT. It is translated as CASSRGRGEKLFF.

The gene calls are TRBV6-1 and TRBJ1-3; 8 bases fit TRBD1. This CDR3 has 15 amino acids. After removal of 7 bases from V and 0 bases from J, the junction contained 5 bases not matched to a gene. Germline V gene sequence: CDR1 MNHNS, CDR2 SASEGT. CDR3 sequence: CASTDRGSSGNTIYF. CDR3 nucleotides: TGTGCCAGCACCGACAGGGGAAGCTCTGGAAACACCATATATTTT.

The chain recombines TRBV7-2 with TRBJ1-1, with TRBD1 matching 7 bases. Trimming removed 3 bases from V and 4 bases from J; junction bases left unmatched: 5. The CDR3 covers 14 residues. In germline, CDR1 is SGHTA, CDR2 FQGNSA. This chain's CDR3 is CASSFHQGGTEAFF. The CDR3 DNA reads as TGTGCCAGCAGCTTCCACCAGGGGGGCACTGAAGCTTTCTTT.

The chain carries TRBV4-1 and TRBJ2-4, with D possibly matching TRBD1 (5 bases). Germline V lookup: CDR1 MGHRA, CDR2 YSYEKL. This CDR3 spans 15 amino acids. V gave up 0 bases and J gave up 5 bases, with 11 bases separating them. The CDR3 DNA reads as TGCGCCAGCAGCCAAGATCCAGGGCCCCAAAACATTCAGTACTTC. This sequence encodes CASSQDPGPQNIQYF.

Details on this clone: Other DNA variants within this sample encode the same CDR3. The chain is built from TRBV4-3 and TRBJ2-7, with 9 bases matching TRBD1. Germline CDR1 is LGHNA and CDR2 is YSLEER. The CDR3 spans 13 residues. V was clipped by 4 bases and J by 5 bases; unmatched bases: 3. CDR3 DNA sequence: TGCGCCAGCAGCCGACGACAGGGGGACGAGCAGTACTTC. As protein: CASSRRQGDEQYF.

In regard to this clone: Other DNA sequences in this specimen translate into the identical CDR3. V is TRBV5-1 and J is TRBJ1-1; 7 positions match TRBD1. In germline, CDR1 is SGHRS, CDR2 YFSETQ. V was clipped by 0 bases and J by 1 base; unmatched bases: 3. The CDR3 has 15 amino acids. The chain's CDR3 is CASSLEGQTNTEAFF. CDR3 nucleotides: TGCGCCAGCAGCTTGGAGGGACAGACGAACACTGAAGCTTTCTTT.

J is TRBJ2-7 and V is TRBV6-5; 11 bases agree with TRBD2. From germline, CDR1 is MNHEY and CDR2 SVGAGI. The CDR3 extends over 15 amino acids. Trimming took 6 bases from V and 3 from J; bases not matched to a gene: 7. CDR3 in DNA: TGTGCCAGCAGCCTCACGGGGACTAGCGGCTACGAGCAGTACTTC. Its protein product is CASSLTGTSGYEQYF.

The chain uses TRBV5-4 and TRBJ1-1, with a possible D match to TRBD1 (5 bases). With 0 bases removed from V and 4 bases from J, the gap between germline ends came to 19 bases. The CDR3 consists of 17 residues. Germline V gene sequence: CDR1 SGHNT, CDR2 YYREEE (reference sequence). This chain's CDR3 is CASSLGGGPRASTEAFF. The CDR3 DNA sequence: TGTGCCAGCAGCTTGGGTGGGGGTCCGCGGGCGAGCACTGAAGCTTTCTTT.

The chain carries TRBV5-6 and TRBJ2-7; D uncertain. The germline CDR1 and CDR2 sequences are SGHDT and YYEEEE. The CDR3 is made up of 14 amino acids. V was pared by 0 bases and J by 0 bases, with 7 bases between. CDR3: CASSLAQSSYEQYF. CDR3 sequence (DNA): TGTGCCAGCAGCTTGGCACAGAGCTCCTACGAGCAGTACTTC.

The chain uses TRBV4-3 and TRBJ1-1; D remains ambiguous. Trimming shortened V by 0 bases and J by 10 bases, and 15 bases separated the two germline ends. Looked up from germline, CDR1 is LGHNA and CDR2 is YSLEER. The CDR3 is 14 amino acids. The CDR3 coding sequence is TGCGCCAGCAGCCAAGACTACGGGCCTCTCGGAGCTTTCTTT. Amino acid sequence: CASSQDYGPLGAFF.

The rearrangement uses TRBV6-5 and TRBJ2-7; 11 bases map to TRBD1. Per germline, CDR1 MNHEY and CDR2 SVGAGI. This CDR3 region has 15 residues. The V and J ends lost 2 bases and 3 bases, in that order; junction bases with no gene match: 3. The CDR3 protein is CASSYEGQGVYEQYF. CDR3 DNA sequence: TGTGCCAGCAGTTACGAGGGACAGGGGGTCTACGAGCAGTACTTC.

This clone appeared once. The chain recombines TRBV2 with TRBJ2-3; TRBD2 is a possible D gene (5 bases). V dropped 8 bases and J dropped 2 bases, with 11 bases sitting between them. The CDR3 has 13 residues. Germline CDR1 reads SNHLY; CDR2 reads FYNNEI. CDR3 in amino acids: CASLAGPTDTQYF. As DNA, the CDR3 is TGTGCCAGCTTGGCGGGCCCCACAGATACGCAGTATTTT.

The J gene is TRBJ1-2, the V gene TRBV15; tentative D call: TRBD1 (6 bases). V was pared by 3 bases and J by 7 bases, with 15 bases between. Germline V gene data show CDR1 as LNHNV and CDR2 as YYDKDF (reference sequence). CDR3 size: 14 residues. CDR3 sequence reads: CATSRMGGLGGYTF. The CDR3, as DNA: TGTGCCACCAGCAGGATGGGGGGGCTTGGTGGCTACACCTTC. The full variable domain, with the rest looked up from reference TRBV15 and TRBJ1-2, is DAMVIQNPRYQVTQFGKPVTLSCSQTLNHNVMYWYQQKSSQAPKLLFHYYDKDFNNEADTPDNFQSRRPNTSFCFLDIRSPGLGDTAMYLCATSRMGGLGGYTFGSGTRLTVV.

In nucleotides, the CDR3 is TGTGCCAGCTCATCCTCTAGTCAGGCAGATACGCAGTATTTT. This gives the protein CASSSSSQADTQYF. The chain combines TRBV18 with TRBJ2-3; no firm D call. The V and J ends lost 5 bases and 4 bases respectively, with 13 bases between them. The length of the CDR3 is 14 residues. Germline CDR1 KGHSH, CDR2 LQKENI.

The chain employs TRBV11-2 and TRBJ2-6; no firm D call. The germline V gene has CDR1 SGHAT and CDR2 FQNNGV. The V end lost 8 bases, the J end lost 0 bases, and 11 bases lay between the germline ends. This CDR3 region has 15 residues. CDR3 nucleotide sequence: TGTGCCAGCGGCAGCTACAACTCTGGGGCCAACGTCCTGACTTTC. It encodes CASGSYNSGANVLTF.

The chain recombines TRBV30 with TRBJ2-5; no firm D call. V was pared by 0 bases and J by 5 bases, with 10 bases between. Germline assignment: CDR1 GTSNPN and CDR2 SVGIG (reference sequence). This CDR3 spans 13 amino acids. The CDR3 sequence is CAWSVQVSETQYF. Here the CDR3 DNA reads TGTGCCTGGAGTGTACAAGTTTCGGAGACCCAGTACTTC.

The chain combines TRBV10-3 with TRBJ2-1; 7 bases match TRBD2. The V gene end was trimmed by 6 bases and the J gene end by 4 bases; junction bases not matched to a gene: 3. The CDR3 length is 13 residues. CDR1 is ENHRY, CDR2 SYGVKD, per germline. In nucleotides, the CDR3 is TGTGCCATCAGGGGAGCGGGGTACAATGAGCAGTTCTTC. Encoded protein: CAIRGAGYNEQFF.

J is TRBJ1-5 and V is TRBV4-1; 7 bases line up with TRBD1. The CDR3 contains 16 residues. From germline, CDR1 is MGHRA and CDR2 YSYEKL. The V and J ends lost 2 bases and 5 bases, in that order; junction bases with no gene match: 9. The CDR3 protein is CASSQLLTGSDQPQHF. DNA for the CDR3: TGCGCCAGCAGCCAATTATTGACAGGGTCGGATCAGCCCCAGCATTTT.

Regarding this clone: The sample holds other DNA sequences that translate to the same CDR3. The chain links TRBV9 to TRBJ2-7, with 11 bases that match TRBD1. Trimming at V came to 0 bases and at J to 2 bases, leaving 1 base not matched to a gene. Germline V CDR1 and CDR2: SGDLS, YYNGEE. This CDR3 comprises 15 residues. CDR3 residues: CASSVGGQGAYEQYF. The CDR3 region has the DNA TGTGCCAGCAGCGTAGGGGGACAGGGGGCCTACGAGCAGTACTTC.

The chain uses TRBV4-1 and TRBJ1-4; D not certain. Trimming shortened V by 5 bases and J by 8 bases, and 12 bases separated the two germline ends. This CDR3 has 13 residues. Germline CDR1 MGHRA, CDR2 YSYEKL. The CDR3 nucleotides are TGCGCCAGCAGCTACTGGAGAGGAGAAAAACTGTTTTTT. It encodes CASSYWRGEKLFF.

This chain joins TRBV6-6 and TRBJ2-2; possibly TRBD2 for D (7 bases). V was cut by 6 bases and J by 6 bases, with 20 bases left in between. The CDR3 loop spans 16 amino acids. CDR1 is MNHNY and CDR2 is SVGAGI in the germline V gene (reference sequence). The CDR3 DNA reads as TGTGCCAGCAGCCCGAGGGGGGGGCATTTCCCCGGGGAGCTGTTTTTT. Translated: CASSPRGGHFPGELFF.

With regard to this clone: The same CDR3 arises from other DNA sequences in this sample as well. The chain links TRBV11-3 to TRBJ2-5; a possible D gene is TRBD2 (7 bases). The germline V gene encodes CDR1 SGHNT and CDR2 YENEEA. CDR3 length: 13 amino acids. V lost 3 bases and J 5 bases, leaving 10 bases between the germline ends. The DNA of the CDR3 is TGTGCCAGCAGCTTGGGGGGGCAGGAGACCCAGTACTTC. Its protein is CASSLGGQETQYF.

CDR3 region: CASSLRPGGTDTQYF. Written as DNA, the CDR3 is TGTGCCAGCAGCTTACGTCCGGGAGGAACAGATACGCAGTATTTT. The chain joins TRBV13 to TRBJ2-3; 7 nucleotides align to TRBD2. CDR1 and CDR2 (germline): PRHDT, FYEKMQ (reference sequence). J was trimmed by 3 bases and V by 2 bases; bases with no gene match: 5. The CDR3 has 15 residues.